A single sample gave rise to the 26 T cell receptor beta chains below, sequenced in a study of blood T cells in healthy people across ages. PCR was performed a second time for about 7 to 11 cycles using a sample-barcoded 5' primer and a J-beta primer mix. TCRdb recomputed calls from the 5' RACE reads with MiXCR, one row per CDR3 protein. The data hold 600,000 to 850,000 distinct CDR3 sequences, with roughly 45% observed a single time. The specimen sequenced was blood. The source of these receptors is a woman aged 55-69 years in good health.

This sequence joins TRBV7-2 and TRBJ1-4; D ambiguous. Germline V lookup: CDR1 SGHTA, CDR2 FQGNSA. V was cut by 1 base and J by 4 bases, with 16 bases left in between. The CDR3 is 17 residues long. The CDR3 sequence is CASSLVGRGGVNEKLFF. CDR3 DNA sequence: TGTGCCAGCAGCTTAGTAGGTCGGGGAGGTGTTAATGAAAAACTGTTTTTT.

The chain has TRBV20-1 and TRBJ2-2, with D perhaps TRBD2 (5 bases). The CDR3 is 12 amino acids. Germline CDR1 and CDR2: DFQATT and SNEGSKA (reference sequence). V lost 5 bases, J lost 6 bases, and 10 bases lay in between. The CDR3 region is CSASEGPGELFF. In DNA form, the CDR3 reads TGCAGTGCTTCCGAGGGCCCCGGGGAGCTGTTTTTT.

V and J are TRBV2 and TRBJ2-7; D gene unclear. This CDR3 has 13 residues. V gave up 1 base and J gave up 3 bases, with 7 bases separating them. Looked up from germline, CDR1 is SNHLY and CDR2 is FYNNEI. CDR3 region: CASSEGPYYEQYF. The CDR3 DNA reads as TGTGCCAGCAGTGAAGGCCCTTACTACGAGCAGTACTTC.

As concerns this clonotype: Given a much more abundant clone one base away, this may be a read error. This chain connects TRBV7-2 to TRBJ2-4; 10 positions match TRBD2. Germline CDR1 is SGHTA and CDR2 is FQGNSA. CDR3 size: 15 residues. Here the CDR3 reads CVSSSLAGVRNIQYF. The CDR3 region has the DNA TGTGTCAGCAGCTCGCTAGCGGGAGTGCGGAACATTCAGTACTTC. The variable domain in full, with the rest retrieved from reference TRBV7-2 and TRBJ2-4, is GAGVSQSPSNKVTEKGKDVELRCDPISGHTALYWYRQSLGQGLEFLIYFQGNSAPDKSGLPSDRFSAERTGGSVSTLTIQRTQQEDSAVYLCVSSSLAGVRNIQYFGAGTRLSVL.

This clonotype was recorded a few times. This rearrangement joins TRBV3-1 to TRBJ1-5; 7 bases are a match to TRBD1. Per germline, CDR1 LGHDT and CDR2 YNNKEL (reference sequence). With 1 base clipped from V and 6 bases from J, the junction kept 9 bases outside the gene matches. This CDR3 spans 16 amino acids. CDR3 sequence reads: CASSQGPGQGGQPQHF. CDR3 bases: TGTGCCAGCAGCCAAGGACCCGGGCAGGGGGGTCAGCCCCAGCATTTT.

There are many counts of this clonotype. V usage is TRBV29-1 and J usage is TRBJ2-5, with D unresolved. CDR3 length: 12 residues. CDR1 and CDR2 from the germline V gene are SQVTM and ANQGSEA. Between the trimmed V and J ends, which lost 7 bases and 1 base, there was a span of 10 bases. CDR3 residues: CSADGPQETQYF. As DNA, the CDR3 is TGCAGCGCCGACGGGCCCCAAGAGACCCAGTACTTC.

The chain recombines TRBV5-6 with TRBJ2-1, with unresolved D. V was trimmed by 1 base and J by 7 bases, leaving 9 bases between them. Germline V CDR1 and CDR2: SGHDT, YYEEEE. This CDR3 is 13 amino acids long. This CDR3 is CASSLTAPNEQFF. DNA for the CDR3: TGTGCCAGCAGCTTGACGGCCCCAAATGAGCAGTTCTTC.

Notes on this clonotype: A read error may be the cause here, since a much bigger clone is one base away. The rearrangement uses TRBV28 and TRBJ2-7; D ambiguous. Matching the DNA end better, TRBJ2-5 makes the J call doubtful. Germline V CDR1 and CDR2: MDHEN, SYDVKM. The CDR3 covers 13 residues. The CDR3 DNA reads TGTGCCAGCTCCGCCGGCCAGTTAGAGACCCAGTACTTC. This gives the protein CASSAGQLETQYF.

This clonotype was detected a few times. The chain employs TRBV27 and TRBJ2-1; D is perhaps TRBD1 (5 bases). The CDR3 has 15 residues. Germline V gene sequence: CDR1 MNHEY, CDR2 SMNVEV (reference sequence). Trimming took 5 bases from V and 6 from J, leaving 17 bases between them. The CDR3 sequence is CASSSTGASGNEQFF. As DNA, the CDR3 is TGTGCCAGCAGTAGCACAGGAGCCTCAGGCAATGAGCAGTTCTTC.

Only one count was recorded for this clonotype. The chain links TRBV18 to TRBJ2-3; TRBD1 matches 10 bases. V lost 0 bases, J lost 2 bases, and 2 bases stayed unmatched. CDR1 is KGHSH and CDR2 is LQKENI in the germline V gene. This CDR3 comprises 16 residues. CDR3 sequence: CASSPPGTGVTDTQYF. The CDR3 DNA is TGTGCCAGCTCACCACCCGGGACAGGGGTCACAGATACGCAGTATTTT.

This chain links TRBV6-2 or TRBV6-3 with TRBJ2-3; 8 positions match TRBD2. The CDR3 is made up of 17 amino acids. V lost 0 bases, J lost 2 bases, and 7 bases stayed unmatched. In germline, CDR1 is MNHEY, CDR2 SVGEGT. Here the CDR3 DNA reads TGTGCCAGCAGTTACTCGTGGCTAGCGGGCCACACAGATACGCAGTATTTT. Translation gives CASSYSWLAGHTDTQYF.

This clonotype turned up a few times. This chain joins TRBV12-3 or TRBV12-4 and TRBJ1-6; D is unclear. This CDR3 has 13 residues. V shed 6 bases and J shed 7 bases, with 10 bases lying between them. The CDR3: CASRGGINSPLHF. The CDR3 DNA sequence: TGTGCCAGCAGAGGTGGGATCAATTCACCCCTCCACTTT.

The gene calls are TRBV10-3 and TRBJ2-1; 12 nucleotides match TRBD1. CDR3 length: 16 amino acids. The J segment lost 12 bases and the V segment lost 0 bases, leaving 9 bases of the junction unmatched. Germline CDR1 and CDR2: ENHRY and SYGVKD. Here the CDR3 DNA reads TGTGCCATCAGTGAGTCGAAGGGACAGGGGGCGAGGGGGCAGTTCTTC. As protein: CAISESKGQGARGQFF.

V and J are TRBV20-1 and TRBJ1-2; D gene ambiguous. Trimming shortened V by 0 bases and J by 6 bases, and 5 bases separated the two germline ends. The CDR3 runs 11 residues. CDR1 and CDR2 from the germline V gene are DFQATT and SNEGSKA (reference sequence). The CDR3 region is CSARDVDGYTF. DNA of the CDR3: TGCAGTGCTAGAGATGTGGATGGCTACACCTTC.

The chain carries TRBV20-1 and TRBJ2-7; possible D gene TRBD2, 7 bases. V shed 0 bases and J shed 7 bases, with 19 bases lying between them. Per the germline V gene, CDR1 is DFQATT and CDR2 is SNEGSKA (reference sequence). This CDR3 spans 15 amino acids. Written as DNA, the CDR3 is TGCAGTGCTAGAGATGCACGGGGGGCCTACAATGAGCAGTACTTC. This translates into CSARDARGAYNEQYF.

The CDR3 here is CASKYPGQDSGELFF. DNA of the CDR3: TGTGCCAGCAAGTACCCGGGACAGGACTCGGGGGAGCTGTTTTTT. The rearrangement joins TRBV6-5 to TRBJ2-2, with 8 bases matching TRBD1. V lost 7 bases, J lost 8 bases, and 12 bases stayed unmatched. Germline CDR1 and CDR2: MNHEY and SVGAGI. The CDR3 has 15 amino acids.

The sample holds a few counts of this clonotype. This sequence joins TRBV9 and TRBJ2-4, with D possibly TRBD1 on 6 matching bases. V shed 7 bases and J shed 3 bases, with 11 bases lying between them. The CDR3 contains 13 residues. The germline V gene encodes CDR1 SGDLS and CDR2 YYNGEE. CDR3 coding DNA: TGTGCCAGCCAGGGGTTGGTCAAAAACATTCAGTACTTC. Residues: CASQGLVKNIQYF.

About this clonotype: The junction does not match germline at one end; this may be a read error. The CDR3 bases are TGCGCCAGCAGCAACGACAGGGGGGTTACGGAGCAGTCCTTC. As protein: CASSNDRGVTEQSF. The chain couples TRBV5-1 to TRBJ2-4, with TRBD1 matching over 9 bases. This CDR3 is 14 amino acids long. The V gene's germline CDR1 is SGHRS and CDR2 YFSETQ.

The chain links TRBV9 to TRBJ2-1; 9 bases line up with TRBD2. The CDR3 spans 16 residues. Germline V lookup: CDR1 SGDLS, CDR2 YYNGEE. V gave up 0 bases and J gave up 3 bases; unmatched junction bases: 4. CDR3 nucleotides: TGTGCCAGCAGCGTAGCGGCGGGGGGGTTCTACAATGAGCAGTTCTTC. It translates to CASSVAAGGFYNEQFF.

The V call is TRBV19, the J call TRBJ2-1; no firm D call. The V gene's germline CDR1 is LNHDA and CDR2 SQIVND (reference sequence). Trimming left V 6 bases short and J 5 bases short, with 14 bases between. The CDR3 runs 14 residues. The CDR3 sequence: CASRRSLSHNEQFF. The CDR3 DNA follows: TGTGCCAGTAGAAGGAGCCTCAGCCACAATGAGCAGTTCTTC.

The V call is TRBV19, the J call TRBJ2-5; D is ambiguous. Trimming stripped 1 base from V and 1 base from J, with 7 bases between. The length of the CDR3 is 14 residues. Germline V gene data show CDR1 as LNHDA and CDR2 as SQIVND (reference sequence). The CDR3 DNA sequence: TGTGCCAGTAGTATAGGGGGATGCCAAGAGACCCAGTACTTC. Encoded protein: CASSIGGCQETQYF.

This clonotype appeared a few times. This chain connects TRBV9 to TRBJ2-5; D uncertain. Trimming shortened V by 4 bases and J by 5 bases, and 12 bases separated the two germline ends. There are 13 residues in the CDR3. CDR1 is SGDLS, CDR2 YYNGEE, per germline. The CDR3 protein is CASSPAPRETQYF. In DNA, the CDR3 is TGTGCCAGCAGCCCCGCCCCTCGGGAGACCCAGTACTTC.

This sequence joins TRBV6-6 and TRBJ1-2; the D is unclear. Trimming left V 8 bases short and J 7 bases short, with 8 bases between. CDR1 is MNHNY, CDR2 SVGAGI, per germline (reference sequence). The CDR3 consists of 10 residues. CDR3 region: CASFTGGYTF. The CDR3 region has the DNA TGTGCCAGCTTCACGGGTGGCTACACCTTC.

About this clonotype: Germline and junction disagree at one end, which may indicate a read error. The genes are TRBV20-1 and TRBJ2-3; 11 bases are shared with TRBD2. Germline V lookup: CDR1 DFQATT, CDR2 SNEGSKA (reference sequence). The CDR3 totals 15 residues. CDR3 sequence (DNA): TGCAGTGCTAGGACTAGCGGGGATAGCACAGATATGCAGTATTTT. Its translation is CSARTSGDSTDMQYF.

This clonotype was recorded a few times. This chain links TRBV6-1 with TRBJ2-3; a weak D match, TRBD1 (7 bases). The germline V gene encodes CDR1 MNHNS and CDR2 SASEGT. The CDR3 runs 14 residues. Trimming shortened V by 0 bases and J by 9 bases, and 13 bases separated the two germline ends. The chain's CDR3 is CASSEAAGGSTQYF. In DNA form, the CDR3 reads TGTGCCAGCAGTGAAGCCGCAGGGGGGTCGACGCAGTATTTT.

A remark on this clonotype: Germline and junction disagree at one end, which may indicate a read error. The chain joins TRBV20-1 to TRBJ1-1, with D unclear. The CDR3 runs to 14 residues. Germline V gene sequence: CDR1 DFQATT, CDR2 SNEGSKA (reference sequence). This CDR3 reads CSARGHHMNTGAFF. The CDR3 bases are TGCAGTGCTAGAGGGCACCATATGAACACTGGAGCTTTCTTT.